The text below deals with one T cell receptor beta chain. Its cognate antigen is unknown. This entry is derived from a study of T cell responses to AZD1222 COVID-19 vaccine. CDR3 length equals 12 residues. Trimming stripped 6 bases from V and 1 base from J, with 9 bases between. The germline gives CDR1 GTSNPN, CDR2 SVGIG (reference sequence). The protocol was immunoSEQ multiplex PCR, while the TCRdb copy is restricted to in-frame clones and leaves out a portion. The table shows about 130,000 clones, with around 89% occurring only once. Study-level points and caveats: Donors were largely white British and mainly female; clonal diversity was possibly underestimated.

This receptor was obtained from an adult who received the AZD1222 COVID-19 vaccine. The rearrangement links TRBV30 to TRBJ1-2; unclear D gene. The sequenced sample was peripheral blood, obtained 28 days after the second AZD1222 dose. The CDR3 DNA sequence: TGTGCCTGTTTTGGAGGTAACTATGGCTACACCTTC. Translated, it gives CACFGGNYGYTF. The whole variable domain, remainder taken from reference TRBV30 and TRBJ1-2, is SQTIHQWPATLVQPVGSPLSLECTVEGTSNPNLYWYRQAAGRGLQLLFYSVGIGQISSEVPQNLSASRPQDRQFILSSKKLLLSDSGFYLCACFGGNYGYTFGSGTRLTVV.